This T cell receptor (beta chain) was observed in a study of blood T cells in healthy people across ages. Study outcomes and limitations: A greater number of naive CD4+ cells and higher diversity distinguished long-lived donors from aged donors.

The CDR3 extends over 16 amino acids. Looked up from germline, CDR1 is SEHNR and CDR2 is FQNEAQ (reference sequence). J lost 4 bases, V lost 5 bases, and 11 bases had no gene match. Combining a sample-barcoded 5' primer with a J-beta primer mix, a second PCR ran for about 6 to 11 cycles. TCRdb recomputed calls from the 5' RACE reads with MiXCR, one row per CDR3 protein. The sample yields fewer than 1.5 million distinct CDR3 sequences, around 42% seen once. This clonotype was counted at least ten times. The antigen remains unidentified. Donors each provided about 9.5 milliliters of peripheral blood. The authors isolated at least 6 million PBMCs per sample.

The specimen was blood. The TCR sequence derives from a woman aged 18 to 35 in good health. This chain uses TRBV7-9 with TRBJ2-1, with 7 bases aligning to TRBD1. CDR3 in amino acids: CASSRRDSLTYNEQFF. The CDR3 coding sequence is TGTGCCAGCAGCCGTCGGGACAGTTTAACATACAATGAGCAGTTCTTC.